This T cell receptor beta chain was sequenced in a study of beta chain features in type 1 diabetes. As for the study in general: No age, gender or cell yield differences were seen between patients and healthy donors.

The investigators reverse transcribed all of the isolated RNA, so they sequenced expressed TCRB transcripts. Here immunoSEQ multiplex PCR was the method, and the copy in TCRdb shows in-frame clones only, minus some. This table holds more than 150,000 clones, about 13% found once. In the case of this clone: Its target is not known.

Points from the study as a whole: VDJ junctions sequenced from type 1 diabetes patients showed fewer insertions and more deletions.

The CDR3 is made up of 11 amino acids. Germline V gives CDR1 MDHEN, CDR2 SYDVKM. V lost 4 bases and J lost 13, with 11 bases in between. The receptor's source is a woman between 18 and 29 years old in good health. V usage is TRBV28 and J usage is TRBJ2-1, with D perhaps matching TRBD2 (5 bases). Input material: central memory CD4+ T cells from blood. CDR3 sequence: CASSSGLAQFF. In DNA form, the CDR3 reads TGTGCCAGCAGTTCCGGACTCGCTCAGTTCTTC.